This T cell receptor beta chain was found in a study of blood T cell repertoires in COVID-19. The wider study: Researchers got acute and convalescent COVID-19 samples from the United States, Italy and Spain. Sources were T cells, B-cell-depleted T cells, or PBMCs; the material itself was cDNA or gDNA.

This CDR3 is 14 amino acids long. V trimming: 5 bases; J trimming: 4 bases; junction bases outside the gene matches: 6. CDR1 and CDR2 (germline): SGHRS, YFSETQ. In the source study's methods: Amplified reference gene primers provided the basis for estimating nucleated cell counts. The data were produced by immunoSEQ multiplex PCR, yet TCRdb's version contains in-frame clones alone and is incomplete. The V and J calls and clone size are taken from that table; D and trimming were inferred from the DNA. The data show about 330,000 clones, almost 85% seen once. Sequencing was carried out using peripheral blood. This chain uses TRBV5-1 with TRBJ1-1; TRBD1 aligns across 9 bases. This sequence was found in a human donor in a cohort sampled during active COVID-19. DNA of the CDR3: TGCGCCAGCAGTAGGGACAGGGTGGCCACTGAAGCTTTCTTT. The encoded protein is CASSRDRVATEAFF. Full variable domain (remainder filled in from reference TRBV5-1 and TRBJ1-1): KAGVTQTPRYLIKTRGQQVTLSCSPISGHRSVSWYQQTPGQGLQFLFEYFSETQRNKGNFPGRFSGRQFSNSRSEMNVSTLELGDSALYLCASSRDRVATEAFFGQGTRLTVV.